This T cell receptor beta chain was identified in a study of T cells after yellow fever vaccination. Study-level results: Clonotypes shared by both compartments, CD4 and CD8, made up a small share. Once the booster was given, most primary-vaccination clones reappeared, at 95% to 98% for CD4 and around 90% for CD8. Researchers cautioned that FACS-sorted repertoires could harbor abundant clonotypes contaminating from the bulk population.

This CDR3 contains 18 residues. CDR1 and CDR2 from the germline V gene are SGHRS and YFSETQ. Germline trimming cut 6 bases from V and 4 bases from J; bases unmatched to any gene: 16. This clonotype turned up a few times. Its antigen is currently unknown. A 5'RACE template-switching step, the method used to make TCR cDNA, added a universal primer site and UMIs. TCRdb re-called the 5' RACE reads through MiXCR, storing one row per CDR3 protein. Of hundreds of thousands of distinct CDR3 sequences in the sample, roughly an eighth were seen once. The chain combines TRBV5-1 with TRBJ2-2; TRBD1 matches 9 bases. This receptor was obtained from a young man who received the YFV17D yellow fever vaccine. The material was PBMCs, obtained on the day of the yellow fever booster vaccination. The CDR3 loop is CASIRTPGQGFRTGELFF. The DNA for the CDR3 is TGCGCCAGCATCCGGACACCGGGACAGGGATTCCGCACCGGGGAGCTGTTTTTT.